The rows below give T cell receptor beta chains drawn from one sample of a study of siplizumab effects on memory and regulatory T cells. Here immunoSEQ multiplex PCR was the method, and the copy in TCRdb shows in-frame clones only, minus some. The sample records roughly 100,000 clones, roughly 96% being singletons. The source material was naive CD4+ T cells sorted from blood. The receptors here all came from a human donor in good health. Each CDR3 is given with its conserved first and last residue. D genes are given only for firm matches. Part of the rows lack a size; the others show once, few, many or a class for expanded clones.

D gene: NA
J gene: TRBJ1-4
clone size: NA
V gene: TRBV6-6
CDR3 protein: CASTVTNQKLFF
CDR3 DNA: TGTGCCAGCACCGTGACCAATCAAAAACTGTTTTTT

D gene: TRBD1
J gene: TRBJ1-5
clone size: NA
V gene: TRBV6-5
CDR3 protein: CASRRTGGNQPQHF
CDR3 DNA: TGTGCCAGCAGGAGGACAGGGGGCAATCAGCCCCAGCATTTT

D gene: TRBD1
J gene: TRBJ2-7
clone size: NA
V gene: TRBV15
CDR3 protein: CATRGQNYEQYF
CDR3 DNA: TGTGCCACCCGGGGACAGAACTACGAGCAGTACTTC

D gene: TRBD2
J gene: TRBJ2-5
clone size: NA
V gene: TRBV9
CDR3 protein: CASSAGTSGGVQETQYF
CDR3 DNA: TGTGCCAGCAGCGCCGGGACTAGCGGGGGAGTCCAAGAGACCCAGTACTTC

D gene: TRBD2
J gene: TRBJ2-5
clone size: NA
V gene: TRBV7-2
CDR3 protein: CAAASGGEETQYF
CDR3 DNA: TGTGCAGCGGCCAGCGGGGGGGAAGAGACCCAGTACTTC

D gene: NA
J gene: TRBJ2-2
clone size: NA
V gene: TRBV18
CDR3 protein: CASSPQANTGELFF
CDR3 DNA: TGTGCCAGCTCACCGCAGGCGAACACCGGGGAGCTGTTTTTT

D gene: TRBD1
J gene: TRBJ1-6
clone size: NA
V gene: TRBV4-1
CDR3 protein: CASRQGVGIGRSPLHF
CDR3 DNA: TGCGCCAGCCGACAGGGGGTGGGAATAGGCCGTTCACCCCTCCACTTT

D gene: NA
J gene: TRBJ1-3
clone size: NA
V gene: TRBV18
CDR3 protein: CASSPANSGNTIYF
CDR3 DNA: TGTGCCAGCTCACCGGCCAACTCTGGAAACACCATATATTTT

D gene: NA
J gene: TRBJ2-3
clone size: NA
V gene: TRBV5-1
CDR3 protein: CASSLTRDIGTDTQYF
CDR3 DNA: TGCGCCAGCAGCCTCACAAGGGACATCGGCACAGATACGCAGTATTTT

D gene: NA
J gene: TRBJ2-3
clone size: NA
V gene: TRBV21-1
CDR3 protein: CARPTSQLARLYF
CDR3 DNA: TGTGCCAGACCGACTAGCCAGCTTGCAAGGTTGTATTTT

D gene: NA
J gene: TRBJ2-5
clone size: NA
V gene: TRBV5-1
CDR3 protein: CASSTGVPQETQYF
CDR3 DNA: TGCGCCAGCAGTACCGGGGTTCCTCAAGAGACCCAGTACTTC

D gene: NA
J gene: TRBJ1-1
clone size: NA
V gene: TRBV7-9
CDR3 protein: CASSLGGVNTEAFF
CDR3 DNA: TGTGCCAGCAGCTTAGGAGGGGTGAACACTGAAGCTTTCTTT

D gene: TRBD2
J gene: TRBJ2-3
clone size: NA
V gene: TRBV27
CDR3 protein: CASSSMSNGGGTQYF
CDR3 DNA: TGTGCCAGCAGTTCCATGAGTAACGGGGGGGGTACGCAGTATTTT

D gene: NA
J gene: TRBJ2-4
clone size: once
V gene: TRBV14
CDR3 protein: CASSQVRDLNIQYF
CDR3 DNA: TGTGCCAGCAGCCAAGTGCGAGACCTAAACATTCAGTACTTC

D gene: NA
J gene: TRBJ2-3
clone size: NA
V gene: TRBV5-1
CDR3 protein: CASSLGGLGTDTQYF
CDR3 DNA: TGCGCCAGCAGCTTGGGGGGCCTGGGCACAGATACGCAGTATTTT

D gene: NA
J gene: TRBJ2-3
clone size: once
V gene: TRBV12-5
CDR3 protein: CASGLPPGGDTQYF
CDR3 DNA: TGTGCTAGTGGTTTGCCACCTGGAGGAGATACGCAGTATTTT

D gene: NA
J gene: TRBJ1-4
clone size: NA
V gene: TRBV11-2
CDR3 protein: CASSLRGWVGEKLFF
CDR3 DNA: TGTGCCAGCAGCTTACGGGGTTGGGTTGGGGAAAAACTGTTTTTT

D gene: NA
J gene: TRBJ2-5
clone size: NA
V gene: TRBV21-1
CDR3 protein: CASSTHQDSLRAQYF
CDR3 DNA: TGTGCCAGCAGCACCCATCAGGACAGCCTAAGGGCCCAGTACTTC

D gene: NA
J gene: TRBJ1-6
clone size: NA
V gene: TRBV11-2
CDR3 protein: CASSSSGSPLHF
CDR3 DNA: TGTGCCAGCAGCTCCTCGGGTTCACCCCTCCACTTT

D gene: TRBD2
J gene: TRBJ2-1
clone size: NA
V gene: TRBV10-2
CDR3 protein: CASLLAGDYNEQFF
CDR3 DNA: TGCGCCAGCCTACTAGCGGGGGACTACAATGAGCAGTTCTTC

D gene: NA
J gene: TRBJ1-1
clone size: NA
V gene: TRBV9
CDR3 protein: CASSIGPMGTEAFF
CDR3 DNA: TGTGCCAGCAGTATCGGTCCAATGGGGACTGAAGCTTTCTTT

D gene: TRBD1
J gene: TRBJ1-2
clone size: NA
V gene: TRBV9
CDR3 protein: CASSLRDRGPWGYTF
CDR3 DNA: TGTGCCAGCAGCCTCCGGGACAGGGGGCCGTGGGGCTACACCTTC

D gene: NA
J gene: TRBJ1-2
clone size: NA
V gene: TRBV18
CDR3 protein: CASSPQGYGYTF
CDR3 DNA: TGTGCCAGCTCACCCCAGGGGTATGGCTACACCTTC

D gene: TRBD2
J gene: TRBJ2-2
clone size: NA
V gene: TRBV2
CDR3 protein: CASSGPGLLKGGELFF
CDR3 DNA: TGTGCCAGCAGCGGTCCGGGACTACTAAAGGGAGGGGAGCTGTTTTTT

D gene: NA
J gene: TRBJ1-3
clone size: NA
V gene: TRBV6-1
CDR3 protein: CASSEPGTAGGNTIYF
CDR3 DNA: TGTGCCAGCAGTGAACCAGGAACAGCCGGGGGAAACACCATATATTTT

D gene: TRBD1
J gene: TRBJ2-7
clone size: NA
V gene: TRBV5-6
CDR3 protein: CASSDGTGVIYEQYF
CDR3 DNA: TGTGCCAGCAGCGACGGGACAGGGGTTATCTACGAGCAGTACTTC

D gene: NA
J gene: TRBJ2-7
clone size: NA
V gene: TRBV7-2
CDR3 protein: CASSPSSSYEQYF
CDR3 DNA: TGTGCCAGCAGTCCCAGTAGCTCCTACGAGCAGTACTTC

D gene: TRBD1
J gene: TRBJ1-5
clone size: NA
V gene: TRBV19
CDR3 protein: CASSMGQIAGNQPQHF
CDR3 DNA: TGTGCCAGTAGTATGGGACAGATTGCCGGCAATCAGCCCCAGCATTTT

D gene: TRBD1
J gene: TRBJ2-7
clone size: NA
V gene: TRBV25-1
CDR3 protein: CASREQGSEQYF
CDR3 DNA: TGTGCCAGCAGGGAACAGGGGAGCGAGCAGTACTTC

D gene: NA
J gene: TRBJ2-6
clone size: NA
V gene: TRBV7-3
CDR3 protein: CASSLGEAGANVLTF
CDR3 DNA: TGTGCCAGCAGCCTAGGGGAAGCCGGGGCCAACGTCCTGACTTTC

D gene: NA
J gene: TRBJ2-1
clone size: NA
V gene: TRBV9
CDR3 protein: CASSVDSSLSYNEQFF
CDR3 DNA: TGTGCCAGCAGCGTAGATTCGTCCCTCTCCTACAATGAGCAGTTCTTC

D gene: TRBD1
J gene: TRBJ1-3
clone size: NA
V gene: TRBV19
CDR3 protein: CASSIGFIGTGGNTIYF
CDR3 DNA: TGTGCCAGTAGTATAGGGTTCATCGGGACAGGTGGAAACACCATATATTTT

D gene: NA
J gene: TRBJ2-6
clone size: NA
V gene: TRBV29-1
CDR3 protein: CSVGRVLAYKSGQRPDF
CDR3 DNA: TGCAGCGTTGGGAGGGTACTAGCATACAAGTCGGGCCAACGTCCTGACTTC

D gene: TRBD1
J gene: TRBJ1-1
clone size: NA
V gene: TRBV6-5
CDR3 protein: CASTGTENTEAFF
CDR3 DNA: TGTGCCAGCACCGGGACAGAAAACACTGAAGCTTTCTTT

D gene: TRBD1
J gene: TRBJ1-1
clone size: NA
V gene: TRBV6-5
CDR3 protein: CASSSRGVETEAFF
CDR3 DNA: TGTGCCAGCAGTTCCAGGGGGGTGGAGACTGAAGCTTTCTTT

D gene: NA
J gene: TRBJ1-4
clone size: NA
V gene: TRBV6-5
CDR3 protein: CASSYNGVNEKLFF
CDR3 DNA: TGTGCCAGCAGTTACAATGGGGTTAATGAAAAACTGTTTTTT

D gene: TRBD1
J gene: TRBJ1-1
clone size: once
V gene: TRBV4-3
CDR3 protein: CASSQDADRGSTEAFF
CDR3 DNA: TGCGCCAGCAGCCAAGATGCGGACAGGGGGAGCACTGAAGCTTTCTTT

D gene: NA
J gene: TRBJ2-2
clone size: NA
V gene: TRBV4-1
CDR3 protein: CASWGVSTGELFF
CDR3 DNA: TGCGCCAGCTGGGGGGTATCCACCGGGGAGCTGTTTTTT

D gene: NA
J gene: TRBJ1-1
clone size: NA
V gene: TRBV10-3
CDR3 protein: CATGVGWANTEAFF
CDR3 DNA: TGTGCCACCGGGGTAGGGTGGGCGAACACTGAAGCTTTCTTT

D gene: NA
J gene: TRBJ1-5
clone size: NA
V gene: TRBV12-5
CDR3 protein: CASGLLGTQPQHF
CDR3 DNA: TGTGCTAGTGGTTTGCTAGGGACTCAGCCCCAGCATTTT